This T cell receptor beta chain was documented in a study of neurological immune-mediated disorders. 5'RACE with 10-nucleotide random UMIs produced the cDNA. Every sequencing run produced over 190 million TCR-beta sequences that came from 15-18 subjects. In TCRdb, the 5' RACE reads were re-called with MiXCR into one record per CDR3 protein. The sample contains tens of thousands of distinct CDR3 sequences, less than 4% of which appear only once. Looked up from germline, CDR1 is DFQATT and CDR2 is SNEGSKA (reference sequence). V lost 1 base to trimming and J lost 5 bases, with 9 bases between them. The CDR3 contains 13 residues. Ten or more counts support this clonotype.

The clonotype comes from a man aged 55 to 70 with multiple sclerosis. The V call is TRBV20-1, the J call TRBJ2-1, with D perhaps TRBD1 (6 bases). The sequenced sample was PBMCs. The CDR3 nucleotides are TGCAGTGCTAGAGGTTGGACAGACAATGAGCAGTTCTTC. This gives the protein CSARGWTDNEQFF.